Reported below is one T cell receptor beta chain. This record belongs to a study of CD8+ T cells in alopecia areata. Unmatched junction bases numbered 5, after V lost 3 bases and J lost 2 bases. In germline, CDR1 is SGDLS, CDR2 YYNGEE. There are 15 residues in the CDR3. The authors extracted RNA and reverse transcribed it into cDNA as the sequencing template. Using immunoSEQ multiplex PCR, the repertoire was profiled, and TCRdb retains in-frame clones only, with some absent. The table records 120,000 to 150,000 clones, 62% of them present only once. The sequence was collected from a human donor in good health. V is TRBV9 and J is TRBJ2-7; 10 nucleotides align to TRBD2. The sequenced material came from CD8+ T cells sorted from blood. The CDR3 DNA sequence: TGTGCCAGCAGCGGCGGGACTAGCGCAGCCTACGAGCAGTACTTC. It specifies CASSGGTSAAYEQYF.